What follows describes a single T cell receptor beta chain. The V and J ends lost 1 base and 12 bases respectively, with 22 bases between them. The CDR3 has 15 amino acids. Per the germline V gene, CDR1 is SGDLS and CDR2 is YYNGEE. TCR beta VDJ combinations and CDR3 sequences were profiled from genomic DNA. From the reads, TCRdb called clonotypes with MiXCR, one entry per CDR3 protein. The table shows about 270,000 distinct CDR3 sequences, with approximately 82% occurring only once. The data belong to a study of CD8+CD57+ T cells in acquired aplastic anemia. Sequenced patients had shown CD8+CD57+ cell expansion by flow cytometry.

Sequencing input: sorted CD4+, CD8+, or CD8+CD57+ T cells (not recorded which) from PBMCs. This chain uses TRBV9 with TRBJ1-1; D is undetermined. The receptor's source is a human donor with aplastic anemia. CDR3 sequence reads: CASSVSTARNHPPFF. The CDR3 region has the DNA TGTGCCAGCAGCGTATCGACCGCCCGGAATCATCCCCCTTTCTTT.